The 6 T cell receptor beta chains presented below share a single source sample, sequenced in a study of blood T cell repertoires in COVID-19. The method was immunoSEQ multiplex PCR; TCRdb's version includes in-frame clones alone and lacks a portion of them. The table shows roughly 200,000 clones, with about 85% occurring only once. The specimen was peripheral blood. All receptors come from a woman aged 45-65 years with COVID-19, enrolled during active disease.

The rearrangement links TRBV5-1 to TRBJ1-2, with 11 bases lining up with TRBD1. Trimming at V came to 3 bases and at J to 6 bases, leaving 7 bases not matched to a gene. Looked up from germline, CDR1 is SGHRS and CDR2 is YFSETQ. The CDR3 extends over 15 amino acids. The CDR3 DNA reads as TGCGCCAGCAGCTCCCGGGACAGGGGGGGAAATGGCTACACCTTC. Its translation: CASSSRDRGGNGYTF.

This clone was observed a few times. The J gene is TRBJ2-7, the V gene TRBV27; D may be TRBD2 (5 bases). Trimming left V 2 bases short and J 3 bases short, with 11 bases between. Looked up from germline, CDR1 is MNHEY and CDR2 is SMNVEV (reference sequence). CDR3 length: 14 amino acids. As DNA, the CDR3 is TGTGCCAGCAGTTTAAGCGGATGGAACTACGAGCAGTACTTC. It yields the protein CASSLSGWNYEQYF.

The chain recombines TRBV11-2 with TRBJ2-2, with 7 nucleotides matching TRBD1. Looked up from germline, CDR1 is SGHAT and CDR2 is FQNNGV. With V trimmed by 6 bases and J by 1 base, 14 bases remained unmatched. This CDR3 spans 18 amino acids. The CDR3 DNA sequence: TGTGCCAGCAGGGGCACACGAGGGGGCGGCTTGAACACCGGGGAGCTGTTTTTT. Translating gives CASRGTRGGGLNTGELFF.

This chain uses TRBV7-2 with TRBJ1-2; D perhaps matches TRBD1 (5 bases). CDR3 length: 13 residues. Per germline, CDR1 SGHTA and CDR2 FQGNSA. Trimming removed 6 bases from V and 2 bases from J, with 10 bases in between. The DNA for the CDR3 is TGTGCCAGCAGTGGGCGGGGGAACTATGGCTACACCTTC. As protein: CASSGRGNYGYTF.

This clone was found a few times. The chain couples TRBV4-1 to TRBJ1-2, with D possibly being TRBD1 (6 bases). Germline CDR1 reads MGHRA; CDR2 reads YSYEKL. CDR3 length: 16 residues. Trimming took off 4 bases at V and 8 bases at J, with 23 bases between the two ends. The CDR3 loop reads CASSLWTVSLMGGYTF. In DNA, the CDR3 is TGCGCCAGCAGCCTTTGGACAGTCTCCCTAATGGGGGGCTACACCTTC.

V and J are TRBV9 and TRBJ2-3, with 13 bases identical to TRBD2. This CDR3 is built from 18 residues. The J segment lost 1 base and the V segment lost 4 bases, leaving 9 bases of the junction unmatched. The germline gives CDR1 SGDLS, CDR2 YYNGEE. The CDR3 DNA reads TGTGCCAGCAGCATACTCGGGACTAGCGGGGTGGGCACAGATACGCAGTATTTT. It yields the protein CASSILGTSGVGTDTQYF.